These 30 T cell receptor beta chains were all obtained from the same sample, sequenced in a study of Ad26.COV2.S vaccination and SARS-CoV-2 variants. The treatment: about 20 received Ad26.COV2.S at low or high dose, single or two shots; about 5 received placebo; per-sample allocation not given. It was on day 63 after the first vaccine or placebo injection that samples were taken. Measured with immunoSEQ multiplex PCR; TCRdb has only the in-frame clones, and not every one. The data hold 300,000 to 400,000 clones, with about 89% observed a single time. The material sequenced was peripheral blood, taken in a trial of Ad26.COV2.S vaccine versus placebo. Receptors were obtained from a person between 18 and 60 years old who received the Ad26.COV2.S COVID-19 vaccine or a placebo.

The rearrangement links TRBV27 to TRBJ1-5, with D maybe TRBD1 (5 bases). Trimming stripped 5 bases from V and 7 bases from J, with 15 bases between. The CDR3 is 14 residues long. The germline V gene encodes CDR1 MNHEY and CDR2 SMNVEV (reference sequence). CDR3 nucleotides: TGTGCCAGCAGTAAAGGTGAGCGGGGGCAGCCCCAGCATTTT. Its protein product is CASSKGERGQPQHF.

This chain uses TRBV5-1 with TRBJ2-7; D remains ambiguous. Trimming pared 5 bases from V and 0 bases from J, leaving 9 bases between. Looked up from germline, CDR1 is SGHRS and CDR2 is YFSETQ. The CDR3 is 13 amino acids. CDR3 amino acids: CASRAPGSYEQYF. The CDR3 DNA reads TGCGCCAGCAGGGCCCCGGGCTCCTACGAGCAGTACTTC.

This chain joins TRBV6-5 and TRBJ2-1; D is possibly TRBD1 (6 bases). The V end lost 0 bases, the J end lost 2 bases, and 8 bases lay between the germline ends. The CDR3 is 15 residues long. CDR1 and CDR2 from the germline V gene are MNHEY and SVGAGI. The CDR3 DNA reads as TGTGCCAGCAGTTACTCAGGGGGACCCTACAATGAGCAGTTCTTC. It yields the protein CASSYSGGPYNEQFF.

The chain is built from TRBV6-5 and TRBJ1-5, with 7 bases fitting TRBD1. Germline V gene sequence: CDR1 MNHEY, CDR2 SVGAGI. After removal of 6 bases from V and 2 bases from J, the junction contained 7 bases not matched to a gene. The CDR3 covers 15 residues. In DNA form, the CDR3 reads TGTGCCAGCAGCCCCGACAGGGCTGGCAATCAGCCCCAGCATTTT. It specifies CASSPDRAGNQPQHF.

V gene TRBV10-3 combines with J gene TRBJ2-1; D is ambiguous. In germline, CDR1 is ENHRY, CDR2 SYGVKD. Trimming removed 3 bases from V and 6 bases from J, with 6 bases in between. This CDR3 comprises 12 residues. The CDR3, as DNA: TGTGCCATCAGTGAATCCGGCAATGAGCAGTTCTTC. Amino acids: CAISESGNEQFF.

The rearrangement joins TRBV19 to TRBJ1-2; 7 bases are a match to TRBD1. CDR3 size: 19 residues. With V trimmed by 2 bases and J by 0 bases, 15 bases remained unmatched. Germline V gene lookup returns CDR1 LNHDA and CDR2 SQIVND (reference sequence). The chain's CDR3 is CASSISSPQGGGSNYGYTF. The CDR3 DNA follows: TGTGCCAGTAGTATATCATCCCCCCAAGGAGGGGGCTCTAACTATGGCTACACCTTC.

The chain has TRBV5-4 and TRBJ2-3, with 10 positions matching TRBD2. V lost 4 bases, J lost 10 bases, and 12 bases stayed unmatched. The CDR3 is 15 amino acids. Germline assignment: CDR1 SGHNT and CDR2 YYREEE (reference sequence). CDR3 coding DNA: TGTGCCAGCAGCCAGTGGAGCGGGGGGGCCTTATCGCAGTATTTT. Translating gives CASSQWSGGALSQYF.

The sample holds one count of this clone. The CDR3 coding sequence is TGCGCCAGCAGTGACCAGGGACGCACAGGGGTCTACGAGCAGTACTTC. The encoded protein is CASSDQGRTGVYEQYF. This chain connects TRBV10-1 to TRBJ2-7; 7 bases line up with TRBD1. V trimming: 3 bases; J trimming: 3 bases; junction bases outside the gene matches: 11. CDR1 is WNHNN and CDR2 is SYGVQD in the germline V gene (reference sequence). The CDR3 sequence is 16 residues long.

CDR3 nucleotide sequence: TGTGCCAGCAGTGGGACAGCTGGGATCCCCCTCCACTTT. Protein sequence: CASSGTAGIPLHF. The chain couples TRBV12-3 or TRBV12-4 to TRBJ1-6; 7 bases map to TRBD1. The CDR3 length is 13 residues. With 5 bases clipped from V and 13 bases from J, the junction kept 8 bases outside the gene matches.

The rearrangement joins TRBV19 to TRBJ2-1; no clear D gene. In germline, CDR1 is LNHDA, CDR2 SQIVND (reference sequence). V was trimmed by 10 bases and J by 3 bases, leaving 13 bases between them. The CDR3 has 13 amino acids. The CDR3 protein is CATAMTDYNEQFF. The CDR3 region has the DNA TGTGCCACTGCTATGACGGACTACAATGAGCAGTTCTTC.

CDR3 nucleotides: TGTGCCAGCAGCTTAGTAGCGGGAGCTTCCTACAATGAGCAGTTCTTC. Its translation is CASSLVAGASYNEQFF. The genes are TRBV11-3 and TRBJ2-1; TRBD2 agrees at 9 bases. J was trimmed by 1 base and V by 1 base; bases with no gene match: 2. The CDR3 sequence is 16 residues long. Germline V gene data show CDR1 as SGHNT and CDR2 as YENEEA.

V is TRBV9 and J is TRBJ2-7; 7 nucleotides agree with TRBD2. V shed 0 bases and J 5 bases; nucleotides not matched to a gene: 8. The CDR3 contains 15 residues. Germline lookup yields CDR1 SGDLS and CDR2 YYNGEE. CDR3 region: CASSVATGGTDEQYF. In nucleotides, the CDR3 is TGTGCCAGCAGCGTAGCTACCGGGGGGACGGACGAGCAGTACTTC.

This chain connects TRBV18 to TRBJ2-7, with D perhaps matching TRBD1 or TRBD2 (9 bases each). With 0 bases removed from V and 3 bases from J, the gap between germline ends came to 18 bases. The CDR3 loop spans 17 amino acids. CDR1 and CDR2 from the germline V gene are KGHSH and LQKENI. In nucleotides, the CDR3 is TGTGCCAGCTCACCACCGCGGGGGGGACAGGGAGACTACGAGCAGTACTTC. Residues: CASSPPRGGQGDYEQYF.

This rearrangement joins TRBV29-1 to TRBJ2-1; 8 positions match TRBD2. The CDR3 has 15 residues. With V trimmed by 6 bases and J by 5 bases, 12 bases remained unmatched. Germline loops: CDR1 SQVTM, CDR2 ANQGSEA. CDR3 region: CSVENRLALDNEQFF. As DNA, the CDR3 is TGCAGCGTGGAAAACCGACTAGCGTTAGACAATGAGCAGTTCTTC.

This chain links TRBV6-2 or TRBV6-3 with TRBJ1-5; D unclear. The germline V gene encodes CDR1 MNHEY and CDR2 SVGEGT. Trimming left V 5 bases short and J 6 bases short, with 11 bases between. The length of the CDR3 is 13 residues. This CDR3 is CASSLKGSQPQHF. Here the CDR3 DNA reads TGTGCCAGCAGTCTCAAGGGCAGTCAGCCCCAGCATTTT.

The chain recombines TRBV4-1 with TRBJ2-1; TRBD2 matches 10 bases. The J segment lost 2 bases and the V segment lost 4 bases, leaving 11 bases of the junction unmatched. Germline values: CDR1 MGHRA, CDR2 YSYEKL. This CDR3 is built from 18 residues. The CDR3: CASSPKTIAGGTYNEQFF. The CDR3 DNA reads TGCGCCAGCAGCCCAAAAACCATAGCGGGAGGAACCTACAATGAGCAGTTCTTC.

The chain is built from TRBV6-5 and TRBJ2-5; D might be TRBD2 (6 bases). The V gene's germline CDR1 is MNHEY and CDR2 SVGAGI. Between the trimmed V and J ends, which lost 3 bases and 9 bases, there was a span of 17 bases. The CDR3 covers 14 residues. The CDR3: CASSYRNGGRAQYF. CDR3 nucleotide sequence: TGTGCCAGCAGTTATAGGAACGGGGGTAGGGCCCAGTACTTC.

This chain connects TRBV18 to TRBJ1-1, with TRBD1 as a possible D gene (5 bases). Per germline, CDR1 KGHSH and CDR2 LQKENI. V was cut by 2 bases and J by 3 bases, with 7 bases left in between. CDR3 size: 13 residues. CDR3 sequence (DNA): TGTGCCAGCTCACCATTAGGGGACACTGAAGCTTTCTTT. This gives the protein CASSPLGDTEAFF.

The genes are TRBV6-2 or TRBV6-3 and TRBJ1-4; 7 nucleotides line up with TRBD1. V was clipped by 2 bases and J by 6 bases; unmatched bases: 6. From germline, CDR1 is MNHEY and CDR2 SVGEGT. The CDR3 extends over 15 amino acids. The CDR3 DNA sequence: TGTGCCAGCAGTTACCCGGGACAGCGAGATGAAAAACTGTTTTTT. Its protein is CASSYPGQRDEKLFF.

The rearrangement joins TRBV12-3 or TRBV12-4 to TRBJ2-1, with D possibly TRBD2 on 5 matching bases. The CDR3 has 13 amino acids. With 3 bases removed from V and 6 bases from J, the gap between germline ends came to 9 bases. The CDR3 here is CASSLLASNEQFF. CDR3 in DNA: TGTGCCAGCAGTTTGCTAGCTTCCAATGAGCAGTTCTTC.

As regards this clone: At the DNA level, this CDR3 is encoded by other sequences in the same sample as well. The chain's CDR3 is CASSQSETQYF. In nucleotides, the CDR3 is TGTGCCAGCAGCCAGTCAGAGACCCAGTACTTC. The V gene is TRBV3-1 (or the pseudogene TRBV3-2), the J gene TRBJ2-5; no firm D call. Trimming took off 3 bases at V and 4 bases at J, with 3 bases between the two ends. CDR1 is LGHDT, CDR2 YNNKEL, per germline (reference sequence). This CDR3 has 11 amino acids.

CDR3 DNA: TGCGCCAGCAGCCAAGCAAGGCGAAACAATGAGCAGTTCTTC. It specifies CASSQARRNNEQFF. The V and J genes are TRBV4-1 and TRBJ2-1, with D hard to call. The CDR3 length is 14 residues. V lost 1 base and J lost 5, with 9 bases in between. Germline CDR1 MGHRA, CDR2 YSYEKL.

Remarks on this clone: This sample includes further DNA sequences coding for the same CDR3. The V and J genes are TRBV28 and TRBJ1-4; D gene uncertain. The CDR3 runs 12 residues. Germline CDR1 reads MDHEN; CDR2 reads SYDVKM. Between the trimmed V and J ends, which lost 3 bases and 6 bases, there was a span of 5 bases. DNA for the CDR3: TGTGCCAGCAGTTTGGTAGATGAAAAACTGTTTTTT. Its protein product is CASSLVDEKLFF.

The J gene is TRBJ1-1, the V gene TRBV7-2, with 8 bases identical to TRBD1. Germline trimming cut 5 bases from V and 7 bases from J; bases unmatched to any gene: 6. The CDR3 sequence is 13 residues long. The V gene's germline CDR1 is SGHTA and CDR2 FQGNSA. The CDR3, as DNA: TGTGCCAGCAGCCGCGACAGGGGAAATGAAGCTTTCTTT. Translation: CASSRDRGNEAFF.

The genes are TRBV2 and TRBJ2-7, with 7 bases lining up with TRBD1. This CDR3 spans 12 amino acids. Germline CDR1 SNHLY, CDR2 FYNNEI. The V gene end was trimmed by 6 bases and the J gene end by 6 bases; junction bases not matched to a gene: 5. Written as DNA, the CDR3 is TGTGCCAGCAGCACAGGGGTAGTCGAGCAGTACTTC. Translating gives CASSTGVVEQYF.

V usage is TRBV4-1 and J usage is TRBJ2-5; no clear D. The CDR3 sequence is 15 residues long. The ends were cut back, 7 bases at V and 3 bases at J, with 18 bases in the middle. Germline assignment: CDR1 MGHRA and CDR2 YSYEKL. The CDR3 nucleotides are TGCGCCAGCACCCTGTCATCGGGCAGTAAAGAGACCCAGTACTTC. This gives the protein CASTLSSGSKETQYF.

This chain connects TRBV18 to TRBJ1-5; a weak D match, TRBD1 (6 bases). Germline-derived CDR1 and CDR2 are KGHSH and LQKENI. The CDR3 length is 15 residues. The V end lost 4 bases, the J end lost 2 bases, and 12 bases lay between the germline ends. The CDR3 region has the DNA TGTGCCAGCTCACGACTGGGACACCGCAATCAGCCCCAGCATTTT. Translated: CASSRLGHRNQPQHF.

The CDR3 spells CASSTIGHQSNQPQHF. CDR3 sequence (DNA): TGTGCCAGCAGTACGATCGGACACCAGAGCAATCAGCCCCAGCATTTT. The J gene is TRBJ1-5, the V gene TRBV27; possible D gene TRBD1, 5 bases. Trimming took 5 bases from V and 1 from J, leaving 15 bases between them. Looked up from germline, CDR1 is MNHEY and CDR2 is SMNVEV (reference sequence). The CDR3 covers 16 residues.

CDR3 sequence: CASSTRQVLNTEAFF. CDR3 nucleotide sequence: TGTGCCAGTAGTACCCGACAGGTGTTGAACACTGAAGCTTTCTTT. The chain is built from TRBV19 and TRBJ1-1; D possibly corresponds to TRBD1 (6 bases). CDR3 size: 15 residues. Trimming removed 4 bases at V and 0 bases at J, with 12 bases between. CDR1 is LNHDA, CDR2 SQIVND, per germline (reference sequence).

This clone was seen just once. The rearrangement joins TRBV27 to TRBJ1-2; D unclear. CDR1 and CDR2 (germline): MNHEY, SMNVEV (reference sequence). V lost 1 base and J lost 4, with 7 bases in between. This CDR3 spans 13 amino acids. The CDR3 here is CASSLYPGYGYTF. The CDR3 DNA sequence: TGTGCCAGCAGTTTATACCCGGGCTATGGCTACACCTTC.